These 29 T cell receptor beta chains originate from one sample sequenced in a study of response to subunit inactivated influenza vaccine. Using its own MiXCR run on the RT-PCR reads, TCRdb lists one record per CDR3 protein. The sample has just under 250,000 distinct CDR3 sequences; 10% to 15% are singletons. Sequenced material: non-naive T cells sorted from PBMCs, taken 14 to 15 days before vaccination. All receptors derive from a man aged 45 to 65 who received an inactivated influenza vaccine.

For this clonotype: One base away lies a much larger clone, so this may be a sequencing read error. V is TRBV28 and J is TRBJ1-4, with D possibly TRBD1 on 5 matching bases. CDR1 is MDHEN, CDR2 SYDVKM, per germline. The length of the CDR3 is 14 residues. The V gene lost 4 bases and the J gene lost 5 bases, with 11 bases spanning the gap. CDR3 bases: TGTGCCAGCAGTTGGGGAGAGGGGAATGAAAAACTGTTTTTT. Translated, it gives CASSWGEGNEKLFF.

This clonotype was counted ten times or more. The chain employs TRBV11-2 and TRBJ2-1; possibly TRBD2 for D (6 bases). Germline V CDR1 and CDR2: SGHAT, FQNNGV. Trimming shortened V by 5 bases and J by 9 bases, and 17 bases separated the two germline ends. This CDR3 has 14 amino acids. CDR3 sequence reads: CASSRDLAIGEQFF. CDR3 nucleotides: TGTGCCAGCAGCCGGGACTTAGCGATTGGTGAGCAGTTCTTC.

This clonotype occurred many times. V and J are TRBV28 and TRBJ2-7; a possible D gene is TRBD2 (5 bases). V lost 2 bases, J lost 3 bases, and 14 bases lay in between. Germline assignment: CDR1 MDHEN and CDR2 SYDVKM. The length of the CDR3 is 15 residues. The DNA for the CDR3 is TGTGCCAGCAGTTTAGTGAAGCGGTTATACTACGAGCAGTACTTC. It encodes CASSLVKRLYYEQYF. Using reference TRBV28 and TRBJ2-7 for the parts outside the CDR3, the full variable domain is DVKVTQSSRYLVKRTGEKVFLECVQDMDHENMFWYRQDPGLGLRLIYFSYDVKMKEKGDIPEGYSVSREKKERFSLILESASTNQTSMYLCASSLVKRLYYEQYFGPGTRLTVT.

This clonotype was seen many times. V and J are TRBV12-3 or TRBV12-4 and TRBJ2-3; 7 positions agree with TRBD2. CDR3 length: 13 amino acids. Trimming took 5 bases from V and 8 from J; bases not matched to a gene: 7. The CDR3 region has the DNA TGTGCCAGCAGTCGTATCAGGGAGGGTACGCAGTATTTT. This translates into CASSRIREGTQYF.

This clonotype was seen more than once but under ten times. This chain connects TRBV28 to TRBJ1-6; 7 nucleotides line up with TRBD1. The germline CDR1 and CDR2 sequences are MDHEN and SYDVKM. Unmatched junction bases numbered 6, after V lost 6 bases and J lost 7 bases. The CDR3 runs to 14 residues. CDR3 DNA sequence: TGTGCCAGCAGGGCCGGGACAGAGAATTCACCCCTCCACTTT. Protein: CASRAGTENSPLHF.

This clonotype was recorded a few times. The chain combines TRBV7-9 with TRBJ2-4; 8 positions match TRBD1. The length of the CDR3 is 17 residues. The V gene's germline CDR1 is SEHNR and CDR2 FQNEAQ (reference sequence). V gave up 3 bases and J gave up 2 bases; unmatched junction bases: 9. The CDR3 bases are TGTGCCAGCAGCTTTTCTGGACAGGGACCCACCAAAAACATTCAGTACTTC. It encodes CASSFSGQGPTKNIQYF.

The CDR3 DNA follows: TGTGCCAGCAGCCAAGCGCGGGGGTTGGCCAAAAACATTCAGTACTTC. It yields the protein CASSQARGLAKNIQYF. The chain recombines TRBV14 with TRBJ2-4; 7 nucleotides agree with TRBD2. The germline V gene has CDR1 SGHDN and CDR2 FVKESK. The CDR3 runs to 16 residues. Trimming removed 1 base from V and 1 base from J; junction bases left unmatched: 4.

This chain's CDR3 is CASMRTSGSYEQYF. The CDR3 DNA sequence: TGTGCCAGCATGAGGACTAGCGGGTCTTACGAGCAGTACTTC. This chain links TRBV6-1 with TRBJ2-7, with 11 nucleotides matching TRBD2. CDR3 size: 14 residues. CDR1 is MNHNS and CDR2 is SASEGT in the germline V gene. After removal of 7 bases from V and 4 bases from J, the junction contained 6 bases not matched to a gene.

This clonotype came up a few times. The chain links TRBV5-1 to TRBJ1-4; D may be TRBD1 (6 bases). The CDR3 is made up of 15 amino acids. The germline V gene encodes CDR1 SGHRS and CDR2 YFSETQ. Between the trimmed V and J ends, which lost 2 bases and 4 bases, there was a span of 12 bases. CDR3 nucleotide sequence: TGCGCCAGCAGCTTCGCGAGGGGGGTTAATGAAAAACTGTTTTTT. This gives the protein CASSFARGVNEKLFF.

This chain links TRBV23-1 with TRBJ2-5; D perhaps matches TRBD2 (5 bases). TRBV23-1 has ORF status, its function being uncertain. Trimming took off 8 bases at V and 2 bases at J, with 15 bases between the two ends. The CDR3 has 14 amino acids. In DNA, the CDR3 is TGCGCCAGCCGAACGGAGGTCGGGCAAGAGACCCAGTACTTC. Translation: CASRTEVGQETQYF.

This clonotype was found many times. In DNA form, the CDR3 reads TGCAGCGTTGAGGTTTCCGGCTCCTACAATGAGCAGTTCTTC. Protein sequence: CSVEVSGSYNEQFF. The V call is TRBV29-1, the J call TRBJ2-1, with D unresolved. Germline V lookup: CDR1 SQVTM, CDR2 ANQGSEA. This CDR3 is 14 amino acids long. Trimming took off 3 bases at V and 0 bases at J, with 9 bases between the two ends.

This clonotype was observed a single time. The rearrangement uses TRBV19 and TRBJ1-5, with 9 bases fitting TRBD1. This CDR3 has 15 amino acids. CDR1 and CDR2 (germline): LNHDA, SQIVND (reference sequence). The V and J ends lost 3 bases and 7 bases, in that order; junction bases with no gene match: 7. As DNA, the CDR3 is TGTGCCAGTAGTATCTTCTGGACAGGGGTACAGCCCCAGCATTTT. Translating gives CASSIFWTGVQPQHF.

The chain carries TRBV29-1 and TRBJ1-6; a weak D match, TRBD1 (6 bases). The CDR3 consists of 13 residues. Germline V gives CDR1 SQVTM, CDR2 ANQGSEA. V gave up 6 bases and J gave up 4 bases, with 10 bases separating them. The CDR3 region is CSVGQSYNSPLHF. As DNA, the CDR3 is TGCAGCGTGGGACAATCATATAATTCACCCCTCCACTTT.

This sequence joins TRBV28 and TRBJ2-1; 10 nucleotides align to TRBD2. CDR1 and CDR2 (germline): MDHEN, SYDVKM. Losses at the gene ends were 3 bases for V and 8 bases for J; bases not matched to a gene: 10. This CDR3 has 16 residues. CDR3 coding DNA: TGTGCCAGCAGTTTTCGGAGCGGGGGGGCCGGGGATGAGCAGTTCTTC. It translates to CASSFRSGGAGDEQFF.

The gene calls are TRBV27 and TRBJ2-5; TRBD2 is a possible D gene (5 bases). The CDR3 is made up of 13 amino acids. The ends were cut back, 5 bases at V and 7 bases at J, with 14 bases in the middle. The germline CDR1 and CDR2 sequences are MNHEY and SMNVEV (reference sequence). CDR3 coding DNA: TGTGCCAGCAGTCCTAGCCTCCGAACGACCCAGTACTTC. This gives the protein CASSPSLRTTQYF.

Only a few counts were recorded for this clonotype. This chain uses TRBV6-1 with TRBJ1-2, with D uncertain. Germline values: CDR1 MNHNS, CDR2 SASEGT. Trimming left V 2 bases short and J 8 bases short, with 9 bases between. This CDR3 is 12 amino acids long. The chain's CDR3 is CASSESLRGYTF. The CDR3 region has the DNA TGTGCCAGCAGTGAATCGCTGCGAGGCTACACCTTC.

V gene TRBV4-3 combines with J gene TRBJ2-7, with TRBD2 as a possible D gene (5 bases). Germline V gives CDR1 LGHNA, CDR2 YSLEER. V lost 0 bases and J 7 bases, leaving 13 bases between the germline ends. This CDR3 comprises 14 residues. The CDR3 nucleotides are TGCGCCAGCAGCCAAGATAAGGGAGAGGTGGAGCAGTACTTC. Encoded protein: CASSQDKGEVEQYF.

This clonotype was counted between two and nine times. V is TRBV19 and J is TRBJ2-3; no clear D gene. This CDR3 comprises 12 residues. Trimming cost V 1 base and J 2 bases, with 1 base left between them. Germline V gene sequence: CDR1 LNHDA, CDR2 SQIVND (reference sequence). The CDR3: CASSIATDTQYF. DNA for the CDR3: TGTGCCAGTAGTATAGCCACAGATACGCAGTATTTT.

This clonotype was detected ten times or more. The CDR3 bases are TGTGCCAGCAGCGAATTGAACAATGAGCAGTTCTTC. Translation gives CASSELNNEQFF. This chain joins TRBV7-9 and TRBJ2-1; D ambiguous. This CDR3 comprises 12 residues. V lost 5 bases, J lost 5 bases, and 7 bases lay in between. The V gene's germline CDR1 is SEHNR and CDR2 FQNEAQ (reference sequence).

This clonotype appeared many times. The gene calls are TRBV7-9 and TRBJ2-3; TRBD1 or TRBD2 may be the D gene (5 bases each). Germline-derived CDR1 and CDR2 are SEHNR and FQNEAQ (reference sequence). The CDR3 consists of 14 residues. Trimming stripped 4 bases from V and 4 bases from J, with 12 bases between. Written as DNA, the CDR3 is TGTGCCAGCAGCTCCCCCCGAGGGGCAGATACGCAGTATTTT. Translating gives CASSSPRGADTQYF.

This clonotype was observed many times. The V gene is TRBV4-3, the J gene TRBJ1-2; no definite D call. CDR3 length: 15 residues. Germline V CDR1 and CDR2: LGHNA, YSLEER. Trimming stripped 0 bases from V and 3 bases from J, with 11 bases between. The DNA of the CDR3 is TGCGCCAGCAGCCAAGACCCGCGGGTCTACTATGGCTACACCTTC. Translated: CASSQDPRVYYGYTF.

V is TRBV10-3 and J is TRBJ2-7, with D unresolved. Germline loops: CDR1 ENHRY, CDR2 SYGVKD. Trimming shortened V by 6 bases and J by 2 bases, and 8 bases separated the two germline ends. This CDR3 is 12 amino acids long. The CDR3 DNA follows: TGTGCCATCAGCGACACGACCTACGAGCAGTACTTC. It specifies CAISDTTYEQYF.

V and J are TRBV12-3 or TRBV12-4 and TRBJ2-7, with a possible D match to TRBD1 (6 bases). Trimming cost V 6 bases and J 7 bases, with 19 bases left between them. The CDR3 length is 14 residues. In DNA, the CDR3 is TGTGCCAGCAGCCTTGACAGGTCCTCGGGGGAGCAGTACTTC. Its translation is CASSLDRSSGEQYF.

There are many counts of this clonotype. J is TRBJ2-7 and V is TRBV20-1; TRBD2 might be the D (5 bases). CDR3 length equals 13 residues. Per germline, CDR1 DFQATT and CDR2 SNEGSKA (reference sequence). V shed 3 bases and J shed 7 bases, with 16 bases lying between them. The CDR3 bases are TGCAGTGCTAGTGATAGCGTGGGAGTGGAGCAGTACTTC. Residues: CSASDSVGVEQYF.

Remarks on this clonotype: One end of the junction varies from germline; a read error may be responsible. The chain links TRBV5-6 to TRBJ2-2; TRBD2 might be the D (5 bases). This CDR3 comprises 17 residues. From germline, CDR1 is SGHDT and CDR2 YYEEEE. CDR3 in amino acids: CASSLGTSVYDSGELLF. The DNA for the CDR3 is TGTGCCAGCAGCTTGGGGACGAGCGTATATGATTCCGGGGAGCTGCTTTTT.

This clonotype was observed a handful of times. This sequence joins TRBV6-1 and TRBJ1-2; no reliable D call. The CDR3 is 12 residues long. Germline V gene sequence: CDR1 MNHNS, CDR2 SASEGT. The V end lost 5 bases, the J end lost 4 bases, and 8 bases lay between the germline ends. This CDR3 is CASSKVGYGYTF. In nucleotides, the CDR3 is TGTGCCAGCAGTAAGGTCGGCTATGGCTACACCTTC.

The gene calls are TRBV10-3 and TRBJ1-5, with D hard to call. The CDR3 has 17 residues. Deletions cut 0 bases from V and 0 bases from J, with 12 bases between. The germline V gene encodes CDR1 ENHRY and CDR2 SYGVKD. The CDR3 loop is CAISESKGRNSNQPQHF. The CDR3 nucleotides read TGTGCCATCAGTGAGTCGAAGGGCAGGAATAGCAATCAGCCCCAGCATTTT.

This clonotype was detected only a few times. The rearrangement joins TRBV7-8 to TRBJ2-7; D might be TRBD1 (7 bases). The length of the CDR3 is 16 residues. Germline assignment: CDR1 SGHVS and CDR2 FQNEAQ. V lost 3 bases, J lost 2 bases, and 17 bases lay in between. The CDR3 protein is CASSLLARGVAYEQYF. The CDR3 region has the DNA TGTGCCAGCAGCTTGTTGGCCAGGGGGGTCGCCTACGAGCAGTACTTC.

This clonotype turned up a few times. This rearrangement joins TRBV28 to TRBJ1-5; D is perhaps TRBD1 (5 bases). The V end was cut by 4 bases, the J end by 0 bases, with 16 bases between. The V gene's germline CDR1 is MDHEN and CDR2 SYDVKM. The CDR3 length is 17 residues. CDR3 region: CASSSSGGFNSNQPQHF. The CDR3 DNA is TGTGCCAGCAGTTCCTCTGGGGGATTCAATAGCAATCAGCCCCAGCATTTT.